The entry below gives a single T cell receptor (beta chain) sequence along with its context. This sample was taken from a study of siplizumab effects on memory and regulatory T cells. This CDR3 is built from 15 residues. Germline V gene sequence: CDR1 SEHNR, CDR2 FQNEAQ (reference sequence). The V and J ends lost 0 bases and 2 bases, in that order; junction bases with no gene match: 2. The assay was immunoSEQ multiplex PCR, and TCRdb's table has in-frame clones only and misses some. The sample has roughly 100,000 clones; more than 85% are singletons. The chain carries TRBV7-9 and TRBJ2-3; 7 positions match TRBD2. The sequencing sample was made of CD4+ T cells sorted from blood. The TCR originated in a human donor in good health. CDR3 amino acids: CASSLAGGTTDTQYF. CDR3 DNA sequence: TGTGCCAGCAGCTTAGCGGGGGGGACCACAGATACGCAGTATTTT.